The source of this T cell receptor beta chain is a study of early T cells in non-severe SARS-CoV-2 infection. In the study overall: The input, bulk RNA from unsorted whole blood, was sequenced, and chains were unpaired.

Whole-study results and caveats: VDJdb matches were skewed toward anti-spike CD8 T cell responses.

Trimming left V 3 bases short and J 6 bases short, with 6 bases between. The CDR3 is 13 residues long. Germline V lookup: CDR1 KGHSH, CDR2 LQKENI. In the library, individual cDNA molecules carried attached unique molecular identifiers. In TCRdb, the 5' RACE reads were re-called with MiXCR into one record per CDR3 protein. The sample includes tens of thousands of distinct CDR3 sequences, more than 9.5% of them seen just once. As for this clonotype: The antigen is unknown.

This clonotype was sampled from an adult who was a healthcare worker with PCR-confirmed SARS-CoV-2 infection or an uninfected control (not recorded which). V usage is TRBV18 and J usage is TRBJ1-6; perhaps TRBD1 as D (5 bases). The sample was whole blood, taken at baseline. CDR3 DNA sequence: TGTGCCAGCTCACCGGACACTAATTCACCCCTCCACTTT. Encoded protein: CASSPDTNSPLHF. The complete variable domain, with remaining parts taken from reference TRBV18 and TRBJ1-6, reads NAGVMQNPRHLVRRRGQEARLRCSPMKGHSHVYWYRQLPEEGLKFMVYLQKENIIDESGMPKERFSAEFPKEGPSILRIQQVVRGDSAAYFCASSPDTNSPLHFGNGTRLTVT.